A single sample is the source of the 25 T cell receptor beta chains below, sequenced in a study of shared clonotypes between healthy human individuals. Sequenced by immunoSEQ multiplex PCR; TCRdb stores in-frame clones only, minus some. The data contain around 1 million clones, approximately 80% of them seen just once; the ten biggest clones take up over 1.3%. Input material: memory CD4+ T cells sorted from blood. Sample subset: CD45RA-negative fraction. These receptors were collected from a man aged 18 to 35 in good health.

This clone was found a few times. The gene calls are TRBV2 and TRBJ2-3, with D unresolved. The germline V and J ends were trimmed by 10 bases and 4 bases, with 12 bases remaining between them. This CDR3 contains 12 residues. Germline-derived CDR1 and CDR2 are SNHLY and FYNNEI. The CDR3, as DNA: TGTGCCATCATGGGTGGTTCAGATACGCAGTATTTT. It is translated as CAIMGGSDTQYF.

The chain combines TRBV6-1 with TRBJ1-2; no reliable D call. The CDR3 loop spans 15 amino acids. The germline CDR1 and CDR2 sequences are MNHNS and SASEGT. Trimming shortened V by 10 bases and J by 10 bases, and 28 bases separated the two germline ends. CDR3 in amino acids: CAITLLPDPGPPYTF. The CDR3, as DNA: TGTGCCATCACCCTACTCCCCGACCCGGGCCCCCCCTACACCTTC.

V gene TRBV18 combines with J gene TRBJ1-3, with a possible D match to TRBD1 (5 bases). This CDR3 spans 14 amino acids. Trimming shortened V by 4 bases and J by 3 bases, and 10 bases separated the two germline ends. Germline loops: CDR1 KGHSH, CDR2 LQKENI. In nucleotides, the CDR3 is TGTGCCAGCTCACTTGGGACTAGTGGAAACACCATATATTTT. It encodes CASSLGTSGNTIYF.

The chain is built from TRBV11-2 and TRBJ2-5, with TRBD2 matching over 7 bases. The germline V gene has CDR1 SGHAT and CDR2 FQNNGV. CDR3 length: 15 residues. The J segment lost 3 bases and the V segment lost 5 bases, leaving 9 bases of the junction unmatched. As DNA, the CDR3 is TGTGCCAGCAGCCCCAGGTCGGGGGGAAAAGAGACCCAGTACTTC. Amino acid sequence: CASSPRSGGKETQYF.

V usage is TRBV5-5 and J usage is TRBJ1-1; a weak D match, TRBD1 (5 bases). The length of the CDR3 is 15 residues. With 1 base removed from V and 5 bases from J, the gap between germline ends came to 15 bases. Germline CDR1 reads SGHKS; CDR2 reads YYEKEE (reference sequence). CDR3 protein: CASSLTGTVVTEAFF. The DNA for the CDR3 is TGTGCCAGCAGCTTGACCGGGACGGTCGTGACTGAAGCTTTCTTT.

This chain joins TRBV29-1 and TRBJ2-7, with a tentative D call TRBD1 (6 bases). This CDR3 region has 13 residues. CDR1 SQVTM and CDR2 ANQGSEA come from the germline V gene. Trimming cost V 7 bases and J 3 bases, with 16 bases left between them. CDR3 region: CSAALSRGYEQYF. The CDR3, as DNA: TGCAGCGCCGCCCTTAGCAGGGGCTACGAGCAGTACTTC.

The rearrangement uses TRBV11-2 and TRBJ1-6, with D perhaps matching TRBD1 (6 bases). The ends were cut back, 0 bases at V and 9 bases at J, with 21 bases in the middle. The length of the CDR3 is 18 residues. Germline V CDR1 and CDR2: SGHAT, FQNNGV. CDR3 amino acids: CASSLDYRVTPLSSPLHF. CDR3 DNA sequence: TGTGCCAGCAGCTTAGATTACAGGGTGACACCTCTTAGTTCACCCCTCCACTTT.

This rearrangement joins TRBV7-3 to TRBJ2-7, with D maybe TRBD1 (5 bases). The length of the CDR3 is 14 residues. Germline lookup yields CDR1 SGHTA and CDR2 FQGTGA. The V and J ends lost 1 base and 5 bases respectively, with 12 bases between them. CDR3 coding DNA: TGTGCCAGCAGCTTAAGGGGCCAAGGCGACGAGCAGTACTTC. Protein sequence: CASSLRGQGDEQYF.

This chain's CDR3 is CASSQGEGTAYEQYF. For the CDR3, the DNA is TGCGCCAGCAGCCAAGGTGAGGGAACGGCCTACGAGCAGTACTTC. V is TRBV4-1 and J is TRBJ2-7; perhaps TRBD2 as D (5 bases). The V and J ends lost 1 base and 2 bases respectively, with 12 bases between them. Germline V gene lookup returns CDR1 MGHRA and CDR2 YSYEKL. The CDR3 contains 15 residues.

This clone was observed a handful of times. V is TRBV19 and J is TRBJ2-1; 7 bases line up with TRBD1. The V segment lost 4 bases and the J segment 7 bases; nucleotides outside the gene matches: 13. CDR1 and CDR2 (germline): LNHDA, SQIVND (reference sequence). The length of the CDR3 is 16 residues. The CDR3 nucleotides are TGTGCCAGTAGTACCCGTAGACAGGGTGCGGTGAATGAGCAGTTCTTC. Its translation: CASSTRRQGAVNEQFF. Drawing the rest from reference TRBV19 and TRBJ2-1, the complete variable domain is DGGITQSPKYLFRKEGQNVTLSCEQNLNHDAMYWYRQDPGQGLRLIYYSQIVNDFQKGDIAEGYSVSREKKESFPLTVTSAQKNPTAFYLCASSTRRQGAVNEQFFGPGTRLTVL.

The chain carries TRBV2 and TRBJ1-6; a possible D gene is TRBD1 (5 bases). Trimming stripped 2 bases from V and 11 bases from J, with 13 bases between. CDR1 is SNHLY, CDR2 FYNNEI, per germline. The CDR3 covers 14 residues. The CDR3, as DNA: TGTGCCAGCAGTGAACTCCACGACAGTCCACCCCTCCACTTT. Its protein product is CASSELHDSPPLHF.

J is TRBJ1-2 and V is TRBV20-1, with D hard to call. Germline CDR1 is DFQATT and CDR2 is SNEGSKA (reference sequence). Trimming removed 0 bases from V and 10 bases from J, with 9 bases in between. The length of the CDR3 is 11 residues. CDR3: CSARDYGLYTF. CDR3 in DNA: TGCAGTGCTAGAGATTATGGTCTCTACACCTTC.

Concerning this clone itself: Other DNA sequences in this sample translate to the same CDR3. In DNA, the CDR3 is TGCGCCAGCAGCTTGGGAGGGGTAGCGGATACGCAGTATTTT. Protein product: CASSLGGVADTQYF. The chain uses TRBV5-1 and TRBJ2-3; either TRBD1 or TRBD2 may fit D (5 bases each). V was shortened by 0 bases and J by 6 bases, with 11 bases between the two germline ends. The CDR3 consists of 14 residues. Germline lookup yields CDR1 SGHRS and CDR2 YFSETQ. Supplemented by reference TRBV5-1 and TRBJ2-3, the full variable domain reads KAGVTQTPRYLIKTRGQQVTLSCSPISGHRSVSWYQQTPGQGLQFLFEYFSETQRNKGNFPGRFSGRQFSNSRSEMNVSTLELGDSALYLCASSLGGVADTQYFGPGTRLTVL.

This clone was picked up many times. The CDR3 region has the DNA TGTGCCAGCAGTGAAGCGCTTCGGGACAGGGGTAGCTCCTATAATTCACCCCTCCACTTT. It encodes CASSEALRDRGSSYNSPLHF. V and J are TRBV2 and TRBJ1-6; 10 positions agree with TRBD1. V lost 0 bases, J lost 0 bases, and 8 bases stayed unmatched. This CDR3 is 20 amino acids long. The germline gives CDR1 SNHLY, CDR2 FYNNEI.

The chain combines TRBV28 with TRBJ2-5; a weak D match, TRBD2 (7 bases). V gave up 6 bases and J gave up 4 bases, with 15 bases separating them. This CDR3 is 14 amino acids long. The germline CDR1 and CDR2 sequences are MDHEN and SYDVKM. CDR3 nucleotide sequence: TGTGCCAGCAGAGCCGGGGGGCCCGGAGAGACCCAGTACTTC. Translation: CASRAGGPGETQYF. Looking up the rest from reference TRBV28 and TRBJ2-5 gives the full variable domain: DVKVTQSSRYLVKRTGEKVFLECVQDMDHENMFWYRQDPGLGLRLIYFSYDVKMKEKGDIPEGYSVSREKKERFSLILESASTNQTSMYLCASRAGGPGETQYFGPGTRLLVL.

V gene TRBV10-3 combines with J gene TRBJ1-1; 7 bases fit TRBD1. The V segment lost 8 bases and the J segment 3 bases; nucleotides outside the gene matches: 12. The CDR3 totals 15 residues. Germline loops: CDR1 ENHRY, CDR2 SYGVKD. The CDR3 DNA follows: TGTGCCATCCGGCACGGACAGGAAGGGGACACTGAAGCTTTCTTT. Its protein is CAIRHGQEGDTEAFF.

The chain couples TRBV29-1 to TRBJ2-1; weak D call: TRBD1 (5 bases). The V end lost 6 bases, the J end lost 8 bases, and 14 bases lay between the germline ends. The CDR3 is made up of 12 amino acids. Germline V lookup: CDR1 SQVTM, CDR2 ANQGSEA. CDR3 loop: CSVARDVDEQFF. The CDR3 DNA sequence: TGCAGCGTAGCCAGGGATGTCGATGAGCAGTTCTTC.

The rearrangement uses TRBV6-6 and TRBJ1-1; unclear D gene. Looked up from germline, CDR1 is MNHNY and CDR2 is SVGAGI (reference sequence). Trimming took 8 bases from V and 1 from J, leaving 11 bases between them. This CDR3 is built from 13 residues. CDR3 region: CASSSYGNTEAFF. In DNA form, the CDR3 reads TGTGCCAGCTCGTCCTACGGGAACACTGAAGCTTTCTTT.

V gene TRBV25-1 combines with J gene TRBJ2-1, with 10 bases matching TRBD2. V trimming: 2 bases; J trimming: 7 bases; junction bases outside the gene matches: 5. CDR3 length: 15 residues. Per the germline V gene, CDR1 is MGHDK and CDR2 is SYGVNS. The CDR3 reads CASSESGRAQNEQFF. The CDR3 DNA reads as TGTGCCAGCAGTGAAAGCGGGAGGGCCCAAAATGAGCAGTTCTTC.

The chain has TRBV5-1 and TRBJ2-2; no definite D call. V dropped 1 base and J dropped 3 bases, with 7 bases sitting between them. CDR3 size: 14 residues. From germline, CDR1 is SGHRS and CDR2 YFSETQ. For the CDR3, the DNA is TGCGCCAGCAGCTTGAGAGGTGACACCGGGGAGCTGTTTTTT. The encoded protein is CASSLRGDTGELFF.

Regarding this clone: Distinct nucleotide sequences in the sample also encode this CDR3. V gene TRBV20-1 combines with J gene TRBJ1-2, with D possibly matching TRBD1 (6 bases). The germline CDR1 and CDR2 sequences are DFQATT and SNEGSKA (reference sequence). The CDR3 length is 11 residues. V lost 5 bases and J 7 bases, leaving 11 bases between the germline ends. CDR3 DNA: TGCAGTGCTTTACAGGGTGGTGGCTACACCTTC. Its protein is CSALQGGGYTF.

This rearrangement joins TRBV11-1 to TRBJ2-5; 7 bases match TRBD1. J gave up 3 bases and V 5 bases, and 3 bases lay outside the gene matches. There are 13 residues in the CDR3. From germline, CDR1 is SGHAT and CDR2 FQDESV (reference sequence). The CDR3 nucleotides are TGTGCCAGCAGCCGACAGGGAAAAGAGACCCAGTACTTC. It yields the protein CASSRQGKETQYF.

This clone has just a few counts. The rearrangement joins TRBV28 to TRBJ1-6; TRBD1 is a possible D gene (6 bases). The CDR3 is 16 amino acids. V lost 4 bases, J lost 6 bases, and 16 bases lay in between. Germline V gene data show CDR1 as MDHEN and CDR2 as SYDVKM. Here the CDR3 reads CASSSTPGHRNSPLHF. The CDR3 nucleotides are TGTGCCAGCAGTTCTACCCCGGGACATCGTAATTCACCCCTCCACTTT.

The chain couples TRBV7-2 to TRBJ2-1; D gene uncertain. The germline V and J ends were trimmed by 3 bases and 7 bases, with 10 bases remaining between them. The CDR3 runs 13 residues. Germline CDR1 is SGHTA and CDR2 is FQGNSA. CDR3: CASSLFSGNEQFF. The CDR3 DNA reads TGTGCCAGCAGCTTGTTTTCTGGGAATGAGCAGTTCTTC.

The V gene is TRBV11-2, the J gene TRBJ1-2; tentative D call: TRBD1 (6 bases). This CDR3 has 17 residues. From germline, CDR1 is SGHAT and CDR2 FQNNGV. Between the trimmed V and J ends, which lost 5 bases and 4 bases, there was a span of 23 bases. The CDR3 nucleotides are TGTGCCAGCAGCGAGACTGGTACAGGGAAAGCGATCTATGGCTACACCTTC. Protein sequence: CASSETGTGKAIYGYTF. Full variable domain (outside the CDR3, taken from reference TRBV11-2 and TRBJ1-2): EAGVAQSPRYKIIEKRQSVAFWCNPISGHATLYWYQQILGQGPKLLIQFQNNGVVDDSQLPKDRFSAERLKGVDSTLKIQPAKLEDSAVYLCASSETGTGKAIYGYTFGSGTRLTVV.